The next 7 T cell receptor beta chains were all read from a single sample in a study of blood T cell repertoires in COVID-19. Profiling relied on immunoSEQ multiplex PCR, and the TCRdb table lists in-frame clones only, not all of them. The sample has 220,000 or so clones, around four fifths seen once. The specimen sequenced was peripheral blood. All receptors derive from a woman of 80 years or more with COVID-19, enrolled during active disease.

The rearrangement joins TRBV5-6 to TRBJ1-3; the D gene is possibly TRBD1 (5 bases). This CDR3 is built from 14 residues. V was pared by 1 base and J by 2 bases, with 7 bases between. Germline assignment: CDR1 SGHDT and CDR2 YYEEEE. This CDR3 reads CASSLLGAGNTIYF. CDR3 DNA sequence: TGTGCCAGCAGCTTGCTAGGGGCTGGAAACACCATATATTTT.

The V and J genes are TRBV28 and TRBJ1-2; 8 bases are a match to TRBD1. The CDR3 runs 15 residues. CDR1 and CDR2 (germline): MDHEN, SYDVKM. Unmatched junction bases numbered 10, after V lost 6 bases and J lost 4 bases. The CDR3 sequence: CASSTYQGAGYGYTF. CDR3 DNA sequence: TGTGCCAGCAGCACATATCAGGGGGCGGGCTATGGCTACACCTTC.

The genes are TRBV5-1 and TRBJ2-1, with 7 bases matching TRBD1. Looked up from germline, CDR1 is SGHRS and CDR2 is YFSETQ. The CDR3 has 15 residues. V was pared by 0 bases and J by 8 bases, with 8 bases of the junction left unmatched. For the CDR3, the DNA is TGCGCCAGCAGCTTGGGAGGGGGCGGTTTCCATGAGCAGTTCTTC. It encodes CASSLGGGGFHEQFF.

The CDR3 DNA reads TGCGCCAGCAGCCTTGGACAGGGCTCGTCCAATCAGCCCCAGCATTTT. Its translation is CASSLGQGSSNQPQHF. The chain has TRBV4-1 and TRBJ1-5; 8 bases line up with TRBD1. The CDR3 runs 16 residues. Per germline, CDR1 MGHRA and CDR2 YSYEKL. Trimming cost V 4 bases and J 3 bases; bases outside gene matches: 8.

The genes are TRBV7-2 and TRBJ2-1, with 9 bases matching TRBD2. The CDR3 extends over 14 amino acids. Germline CDR1 SGHTA, CDR2 FQGNSA. The ends lost 4 bases at V and 5 bases at J; junction bases unmatched: 3. The CDR3 reads CASSSRLADNEQFF. In DNA form, the CDR3 reads TGTGCCAGCAGCTCTCGACTAGCGGACAATGAGCAGTTCTTC.

The rearrangement joins TRBV12-3 or TRBV12-4 to TRBJ1-1; D is undetermined. The V end was cut by 5 bases, the J end by 7 bases, with 8 bases between. This CDR3 has 11 amino acids. This chain's CDR3 is CASSQASEAFF. In nucleotides, the CDR3 is TGTGCCAGCAGTCAGGCGAGTGAAGCTTTCTTT.

This chain connects TRBV14 to TRBJ1-1; D not resolved. This CDR3 is built from 14 residues. Germline V gene sequence: CDR1 SGHDN, CDR2 FVKESK. Trimming removed 0 bases from V and 6 bases from J, with 11 bases in between. The CDR3 protein is CASSQELQPSEAFF. DNA of the CDR3: TGTGCCAGCAGCCAAGAATTACAGCCCTCTGAAGCTTTCTTT.